This T cell receptor beta chain is drawn from a study of blood T cells in healthy people across ages. Germline-derived CDR1 and CDR2 are SGHTA and FQGNSA. Germline trimming cut 4 bases from V and 11 bases from J; bases unmatched to any gene: 10. The CDR3 spans 14 residues. Sample-barcoded 5' priming and a J-beta primer mix drove a second PCR of about 6 to 11 cycles. TCRdb independently ran MiXCR on the 5' RACE reads; one entry per CDR3 protein. The sample includes approximately 2,000,000 distinct CDR3 sequences, more than 35% of them seen just once. Material: blood. The receptor was derived from a human donor in good health. V and J are TRBV7-2 and TRBJ2-5, with 10 bases fitting TRBD1. The chain's CDR3 is CASSSSGQGQGQYF. The CDR3 DNA reads as TGTGCCAGCAGCTCATCGGGACAGGGGCAAGGGCAGTACTTC.